These 11 T cell receptor beta chains originate from one sample sequenced in a study of regulatory T cells in long-lasting Graves disease. Building of the TCR beta libraries involved iRepertoire HTBI primers and Arm-PCR of CDR3 regions. TCRdb reprocessed the multiplex PCR reads via MiXCR and lists one record per CDR3 protein. The data show about 450,000 distinct CDR3 sequences, 23% seen once. Time point meaning: persistent/refractory GD, antithyroid drugs over 5 years with positive TRAb. RNA isolated from PBMCs was used to make the TCR library. The specimen comprised peripheral blood mononuclear cells (PBMCs), sampled when the disease was refractory, from a patient treated with antithyroid drugs. The origin of the receptors is a female donor with Graves disease.

The V gene is TRBV7-2, the J gene TRBJ2-3; TRBD1 or TRBD2 may be the D gene (5 bases each). Trimming took off 1 base at V and 7 bases at J, with 15 bases between the two ends. Germline CDR1 SGHTA, CDR2 FQGNSA. The CDR3 extends over 15 amino acids. CDR3 DNA sequence: TGTGCCAGCAGCTTAGTTGGGGGAACCGGAAATACGCAGTATTTT. Its translation: CASSLVGGTGNTQYF.

This clonotype was counted a few times. V is TRBV20-1 and J is TRBJ2-5; TRBD1 agrees at 7 bases. The CDR3 runs 11 residues. Germline trimming cut 8 bases from V and 4 bases from J; bases unmatched to any gene: 4. Germline V gene sequence: CDR1 DFQATT, CDR2 SNEGSKA (reference sequence). CDR3 in amino acids: CSSYRGETQYF. As DNA, the CDR3 is TGCAGTTCTTACAGGGGAGAGACCCAGTACTTC.

The chain recombines TRBV10-3 with TRBJ1-1, with D perhaps TRBD1 (6 bases). The V end lost 5 bases, the J end lost 12 bases, and 16 bases lay between the germline ends. The CDR3 runs 12 residues. Germline values: CDR1 ENHRY, CDR2 SYGVKD. CDR3 in amino acids: CAISKTGGGTFF. DNA of the CDR3: TGTGCCATCAGTAAGACAGGTGGGGGAACTTTCTTT.

V usage is TRBV20-1 and J usage is TRBJ2-1, with TRBD2 matching 11 bases. The CDR3 is made up of 13 amino acids. Germline lookup yields CDR1 DFQATT and CDR2 SNEGSKA (reference sequence). Losses at the gene ends were 5 bases for V and 6 bases for J; bases not matched to a gene: 3. CDR3 residues: CSAHSGRANEQFF. The CDR3 DNA sequence: TGCAGTGCTCATAGCGGGAGGGCCAATGAGCAGTTCTTC.

This clonotype has a count of ten or more. V is TRBV12-3 or TRBV12-4 and J is TRBJ1-2; D might be TRBD1 (5 bases). The germline V and J ends were trimmed by 3 bases and 2 bases, with 13 bases remaining between them. There are 15 residues in the CDR3. The CDR3 DNA is TGTGCCAGCAGTTTCAGGGTAGCAAACAACTATGGCTACACCTTC. Its protein product is CASSFRVANNYGYTF.

The V call is TRBV7-2, the J call TRBJ2-2; 14 bases are shared with TRBD2. The CDR3 is made up of 16 amino acids. CDR1 and CDR2 (germline): SGHTA, FQGNSA. After removal of 5 bases from V and 4 bases from J, the junction contained 3 bases not matched to a gene. The CDR3: CASSLGLAGVTGELFF. The CDR3 DNA is TGTGCCAGCAGCCTGGGACTAGCGGGAGTCACCGGGGAGCTGTTTTTT. Variable domain in full (rest from reference TRBV7-2 and TRBJ2-2): GAGVSQSPSNKVTEKGKDVELRCDPISGHTALYWYRQSLGQGLEFLIYFQGNSAPDKSGLPSDRFSAERTGGSVSTLTIQRTQQEDSAVYLCASSLGLAGVTGELFFGEGSRLTVL.

This clonotype was picked up a small number of times. This chain connects TRBV24-1 to TRBJ2-4; the D gene could be TRBD1 or TRBD2 (6 bases each). The V gene's germline CDR1 is KGHDR and CDR2 SFDVKD. Between the trimmed V and J ends, which lost 2 bases and 7 bases, there was a span of 14 bases. The length of the CDR3 is 15 residues. CDR3 bases: TGTGCCACCAGTGATTCACAGGGAGGAACGAACATTCAGTACTTC. It translates to CATSDSQGGTNIQYF.

This chain uses TRBV28 with TRBJ2-7; D may be TRBD1 (8 bases). Germline assignment: CDR1 MDHEN and CDR2 SYDVKM. V was trimmed by 6 bases and J by 3 bases, leaving 18 bases between them. The CDR3 totals 15 residues. Here the CDR3 reads CASSKYRGGGYEQYF. The CDR3 DNA reads as TGTGCCAGCAGCAAATACAGGGGGGGAGGCTACGAGCAGTACTTC.

This chain connects TRBV4-2 to TRBJ2-6; D is unresolved. Looked up from germline, CDR1 is LGHNA and CDR2 is YNFKEQ. The CDR3 loop spans 18 amino acids. Deletions cut 0 bases from V and 3 bases from J, with 15 bases between. CDR3 in amino acids: CASSQDLAAVIGANVLTF. CDR3 sequence (DNA): TGTGCCAGCAGCCAAGATCTGGCGGCGGTGATTGGGGCCAACGTCCTGACTTTC.

The chain carries TRBV6-1 and TRBJ1-5, with D possibly TRBD1 on 5 matching bases. There are 15 residues in the CDR3. CDR1 is MNHNS, CDR2 SASEGT, per germline. Deletions cut 6 bases from V and 2 bases from J, with 14 bases between. The DNA for the CDR3 is TGTGCCAGCAGCAGGGCCATAAACGGCAATCAGCCCCAGCATTTT. Encoded protein: CASSRAINGNQPQHF.

This chain links TRBV2 with TRBJ1-5; maybe TRBD1 (6 bases). The germline V gene has CDR1 SNHLY and CDR2 FYNNEI. Trimming stripped 7 bases from V and 5 bases from J, with 9 bases between. The CDR3 consists of 12 residues. This CDR3 reads CASNQGYQPQHF. CDR3 in DNA: TGTGCCAGCAACCAGGGGTATCAGCCCCAGCATTTT.